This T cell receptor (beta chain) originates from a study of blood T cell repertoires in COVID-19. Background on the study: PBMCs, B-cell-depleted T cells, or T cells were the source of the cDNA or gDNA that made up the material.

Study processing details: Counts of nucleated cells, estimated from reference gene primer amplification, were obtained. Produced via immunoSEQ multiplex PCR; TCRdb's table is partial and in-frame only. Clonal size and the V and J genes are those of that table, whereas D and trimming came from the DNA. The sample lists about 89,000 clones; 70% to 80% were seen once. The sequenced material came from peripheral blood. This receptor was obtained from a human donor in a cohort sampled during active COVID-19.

The CDR3 DNA follows: TGTGCCAGCAGTTTTGTGGGAGAGGGCAATGAGCAGTTCTTC. It yields the protein CASSFVGEGNEQFF. This chain joins TRBV28 and TRBJ2-1; the D gene is possibly TRBD2 (5 bases). Looked up from germline, CDR1 is MDHEN and CDR2 is SYDVKM. The CDR3 runs to 14 residues. The V end lost 3 bases, the J end lost 6 bases, and 12 bases lay between the germline ends.